The rows below give T cell receptor beta chains drawn from one sample of a study of T-cell memory formation after mild COVID-19. A single record per CDR3 protein comes from TCRdb applying MiXCR to the 5' RACE reads. The table shows hundreds of thousands of distinct CDR3 sequences, with under 20% occurring only once. The sample was PBMCs or a T cell subset sorted from them (not recorded which). The origin of the receptors is a man younger than 35 who had mild COVID-19 (a few samples of this study predate the infection). Cell type and time point are not known. Each CDR3 is given with its conserved first and last residue. The order of the fields is clone size, CDR3 length, J gene, D gene, V gene, CDR3 DNA, CDR3 protein. The D gene is left open where the match is weak. Size tells how often a clone was seen (once, few, many) or the class of an expanded clone, and some rows leave it out.

abundance: .; len: 13; j_gene: TRBJ2-4; d_gene: .; v_gene: TRBV7-2; CDR3nt: TGTGCCAGCAAATTAGGGGAGGCGCGCATTCAGTACTTC; CDR3aa: CASKLGEARIQYF
abundance: .; len: 14; j_gene: TRBJ2-1; d_gene: .; v_gene: TRBV7-2; CDR3nt: TGTGCCAGCAGCTTAGATCGACGGGGCAATGAGCAGTTCTTC; CDR3aa: CASSLDRRGNEQFF
abundance: .; len: 14; j_gene: TRBJ2-3; d_gene: .; v_gene: TRBV12-3/TRBV12-4; CDR3nt: TGTGCCAGCAGTCCTAAGACAGGCCCGGATACGCAGTATTTT; CDR3aa: CASSPKTGPDTQYF
abundance: few; len: 14; j_gene: TRBJ2-5; d_gene: .; v_gene: TRBV7-6; CDR3nt: TGTGCCAGCAACGACGTGGCCGTTGGAGGGACCCAGTACTTC; CDR3aa: CASNDVAVGGTQYF
abundance: .; len: 16; j_gene: TRBJ2-2; d_gene: .; v_gene: TRBV6-5; CDR3nt: TGTGCCAGCAGTTACTCCCCCCGGGGTGACACCGGGGAGCTGTTTTTT; CDR3aa: CASSYSPRGDTGELFF
abundance: few; len: 16; j_gene: TRBJ2-1; d_gene: TRBD2; v_gene: TRBV4-1; CDR3nt: TGCGCCAGCAGCCAAGGCCTCACTAGCGGGGGTCCCGAGCAGTTCTTC; CDR3aa: CASSQGLTSGGPEQFF
abundance: few; len: 13; j_gene: TRBJ1-2; d_gene: .; v_gene: TRBV12-3/TRBV12-4; CDR3nt: TGTGCCAGCAGGCTCGGACCCGTTAATGGCTACACCTTC; CDR3aa: CASRLGPVNGYTF
abundance: .; len: 17; j_gene: TRBJ2-3; d_gene: .; v_gene: TRBV7-6; CDR3nt: TGTGCCAGCAGCCGGACGGCCGGGGGAACCCGCACAGATACGCAGTATTTT; CDR3aa: CASSRTAGGTRTDTQYF
abundance: few; len: 13; j_gene: TRBJ2-5; d_gene: TRBD1; v_gene: TRBV12-3/TRBV12-4; CDR3nt: TGTGCCAGCAGTCGGACAGGGAAAGAGACCCAGTACTTC; CDR3aa: CASSRTGKETQYF
abundance: .; len: 12; j_gene: TRBJ2-3; d_gene: .; v_gene: TRBV20-1; CDR3nt: TGCAGTGTCGGGGGTAGCACAGATACGCAGTATTTT; CDR3aa: CSVGGSTDTQYF
abundance: .; len: 15; j_gene: TRBJ2-1; d_gene: .; v_gene: TRBV7-6; CDR3nt: TGTGCCAGCACCGAAGGGGGAGTTTGGAACAATGAGCAGTTCTTC; CDR3aa: CASTEGGVWNNEQFF
abundance: once; len: 16; j_gene: TRBJ1-6; d_gene: .; v_gene: TRBV5-6; CDR3nt: TGTGCCAGCAGCATATCACAGTTCCTGGGGAATTCACCCCTCCACTTT; CDR3aa: CASSISQFLGNSPLHF
abundance: few; len: 15; j_gene: TRBJ2-4; d_gene: .; v_gene: TRBV10-3; CDR3nt: TGTGCCATCAGTGAGTCGAAGGGGCTAGGAAACATTCAGTACTTC; CDR3aa: CAISESKGLGNIQYF
abundance: few; len: 12; j_gene: TRBJ2-2; d_gene: .; v_gene: TRBV7-8; CDR3nt: TGTGCCAGCAGCGCAGGTCCCGGGGAGCTGTTTTTT; CDR3aa: CASSAGPGELFF
abundance: .; len: 14; j_gene: TRBJ2-1; d_gene: TRBD1; v_gene: TRBV7-3; CDR3nt: TGTGCCAGCAGCCCCTCGACAGGGACCAATGAGCAGTTCTTC; CDR3aa: CASSPSTGTNEQFF
abundance: few; len: 15; j_gene: TRBJ2-3; d_gene: .; v_gene: TRBV7-9; CDR3nt: TGTGCCAGCAGCCACCAGGGAGGCAGCACAGATACGCAGTATTTT; CDR3aa: CASSHQGGSTDTQYF
abundance: .; len: 18; j_gene: TRBJ1-1; d_gene: TRBD1; v_gene: TRBV12-3/TRBV12-4; CDR3nt: TGTGCCAGCAGTCCGATACTTGGGACAGGACAAATGAACACTGAAGCTTTCTTT; CDR3aa: CASSPILGTGQMNTEAFF
abundance: .; len: 17; j_gene: TRBJ2-5; d_gene: TRBD2; v_gene: TRBV20-1; CDR3nt: TGCAGTGCAACCGGGACTAGCGGGGGCGGCGGGCAAGAGACCCAGTACTTC; CDR3aa: CSATGTSGGGGQETQYF
abundance: .; len: 16; j_gene: TRBJ1-5; d_gene: .; v_gene: TRBV19; CDR3nt: TGTGCCAGTAGTATCATATGGGAAGCGGGCAATCAGCCCCAGCATTTT; CDR3aa: CASSIIWEAGNQPQHF
abundance: few; len: 17; j_gene: TRBJ2-6; d_gene: TRBD1; v_gene: TRBV5-5; CDR3nt: TGTGCCAGCAGCTTCTCGACAGGGGCTTCTGGGGCCAACGTCCTGACTTTC; CDR3aa: CASSFSTGASGANVLTF
abundance: .; len: 17; j_gene: TRBJ2-3; d_gene: TRBD1; v_gene: TRBV7-9; CDR3nt: TGTGCCAGCAGAACCCTTCCCGACAGGGCTATCACAGATACGCAGTATTTT; CDR3aa: CASRTLPDRAITDTQYF
abundance: .; len: 15; j_gene: TRBJ2-7; d_gene: TRBD2; v_gene: TRBV7-2; CDR3nt: TGTGCCAGCAGCTTAAGCGGGGGGCCTTCCTACGAGCAGTACTTC; CDR3aa: CASSLSGGPSYEQYF
abundance: few; len: 14; j_gene: TRBJ2-5; d_gene: TRBD2; v_gene: TRBV20-1; CDR3nt: TGCAGTGTTTGGACTAGCGGTATCAGAGAGACCCAGTACTTC; CDR3aa: CSVWTSGIRETQYF
abundance: few; len: 12; j_gene: TRBJ1-2; d_gene: .; v_gene: TRBV6-2/TRBV6-3; CDR3nt: TGTGCCAGTGGGACACGGAGCTATGGCTACACCTTC; CDR3aa: CASGTRSYGYTF
abundance: few; len: 13; j_gene: TRBJ2-6; d_gene: .; v_gene: TRBV20-1; CDR3nt: TGCAGTGCTAAAAGCTCTGGGGCCAACGTCCTGACTTTC; CDR3aa: CSAKSSGANVLTF
abundance: .; len: 13; j_gene: TRBJ2-1; d_gene: .; v_gene: TRBV10-2; CDR3nt: TGCGCCAGCAGCGGACAGTGCTTTGGTGAGCAGTTCTTC; CDR3aa: CASSGQCFGEQFF
abundance: many; len: 16; j_gene: TRBJ2-1; d_gene: .; v_gene: TRBV5-1; CDR3nt: TGCGCCAGCAGCTCCGAACCGGGCGGGACAGTCAGTGAGCAGTTCTTC; CDR3aa: CASSSEPGGTVSEQFF
abundance: .; len: 13; j_gene: TRBJ1-2; d_gene: TRBD1; v_gene: TRBV6-5; CDR3nt: TGTGCCAGCAGTGACAGGGCCGGCTATGGCTACACCTTC; CDR3aa: CASSDRAGYGYTF
abundance: few; len: 15; j_gene: TRBJ1-5; d_gene: TRBD1; v_gene: TRBV7-4; CDR3nt: TGTGCCAGCACCCCAGACAGGGATTGCAATCAGCCCCAGCATTTT; CDR3aa: CASTPDRDCNQPQHF
abundance: .; len: 15; j_gene: TRBJ2-2; d_gene: .; v_gene: TRBV29-1; CDR3nt: TGCAGCGTTGAAGACTCGGCAGGGGTTGCCGGGGAGCTGTTTTTT; CDR3aa: CSVEDSAGVAGELFF
abundance: .; len: 12; j_gene: TRBJ2-3; d_gene: .; v_gene: TRBV20-1; CDR3nt: TGCAGTGCTCCGGACAGTGCAGATACGCAGTATTTT; CDR3aa: CSAPDSADTQYF
abundance: .; len: 14; j_gene: TRBJ2-3; d_gene: TRBD1; v_gene: TRBV2; CDR3nt: TGTGCCAGCAGCATGACAGGGATCACAGATACGCAGTATTTT; CDR3aa: CASSMTGITDTQYF
abundance: few; len: 14; j_gene: TRBJ2-3; d_gene: TRBD1; v_gene: TRBV6-5; CDR3nt: TGTGCCAGCAGTTACTCGACAGGGTTGGATACGCAGTATTTT; CDR3aa: CASSYSTGLDTQYF
abundance: few; len: 15; j_gene: TRBJ2-3; d_gene: .; v_gene: TRBV5-8; CDR3nt: TGTGCCTTCGACGAGACAGGACAATTCACAGATACGCAGTATTTT; CDR3aa: CAFDETGQFTDTQYF
abundance: few; len: 15; j_gene: TRBJ2-5; d_gene: TRBD1; v_gene: TRBV3-1; CDR3nt: TGTGCCAGCAGCCGCCCTTGGGACAGCCAAGAGACCCAGTACTTC; CDR3aa: CASSRPWDSQETQYF
abundance: .; len: 14; j_gene: TRBJ1-3; d_gene: .; v_gene: TRBV7-2; CDR3nt: TGTGCCAGCAGCCCACAGGGAATCGTAAACACCATATATTTT; CDR3aa: CASSPQGIVNTIYF
abundance: few; len: 14; j_gene: TRBJ2-5; d_gene: TRBD1; v_gene: TRBV5-1; CDR3nt: TGCGCCAGCAGCTTGTTTGACAGGGGGGAGACCCAGTACTTC; CDR3aa: CASSLFDRGETQYF
abundance: .; len: 13; j_gene: TRBJ2-1; d_gene: .; v_gene: TRBV7-2; CDR3nt: TGTGCCAGCAGCTTAGCGCTGCTGCGGGGGCAGTTCTTC; CDR3aa: CASSLALLRGQFF
abundance: .; len: 18; j_gene: TRBJ2-3; d_gene: .; v_gene: TRBV4-3; CDR3nt: TGCGCCAGCAGCCAAGACAGTAGGTGGAGGGGGCTTGCAGATACGCAGTATTTT; CDR3aa: CASSQDSRWRGLADTQYF
abundance: .; len: 15; j_gene: TRBJ2-7; d_gene: TRBD2; v_gene: TRBV7-9; CDR3nt: TGTGCCAGCAGCAGACAACTAGCGGGGGACTACGAGCAGTACTTC; CDR3aa: CASSRQLAGDYEQYF